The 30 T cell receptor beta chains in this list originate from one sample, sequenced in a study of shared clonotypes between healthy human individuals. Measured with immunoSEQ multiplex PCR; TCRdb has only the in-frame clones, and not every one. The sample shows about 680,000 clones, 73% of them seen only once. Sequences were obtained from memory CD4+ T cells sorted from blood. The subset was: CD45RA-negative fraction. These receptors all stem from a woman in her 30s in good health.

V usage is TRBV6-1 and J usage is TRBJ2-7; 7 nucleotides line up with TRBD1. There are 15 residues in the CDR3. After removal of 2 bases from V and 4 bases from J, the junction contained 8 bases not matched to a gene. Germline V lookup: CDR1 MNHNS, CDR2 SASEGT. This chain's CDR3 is CASSEPDGQVYEQYF. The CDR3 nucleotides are TGTGCCAGCAGTGAACCCGACGGACAGGTGTACGAGCAGTACTTC.

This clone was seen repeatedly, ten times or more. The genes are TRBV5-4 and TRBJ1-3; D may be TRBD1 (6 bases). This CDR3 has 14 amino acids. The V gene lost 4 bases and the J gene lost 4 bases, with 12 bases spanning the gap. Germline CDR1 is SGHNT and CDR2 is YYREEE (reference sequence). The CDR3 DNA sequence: TGTGCCAGCAGCGTTGACAGGTCGGGAAACACCATATATTTT. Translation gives CASSVDRSGNTIYF.

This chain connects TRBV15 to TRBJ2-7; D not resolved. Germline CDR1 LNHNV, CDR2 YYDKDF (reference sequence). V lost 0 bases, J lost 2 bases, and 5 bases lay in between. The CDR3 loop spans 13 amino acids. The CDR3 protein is CATSRDTAYEQYF. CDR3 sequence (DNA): TGTGCCACCAGCAGAGATACGGCCTACGAGCAGTACTTC.

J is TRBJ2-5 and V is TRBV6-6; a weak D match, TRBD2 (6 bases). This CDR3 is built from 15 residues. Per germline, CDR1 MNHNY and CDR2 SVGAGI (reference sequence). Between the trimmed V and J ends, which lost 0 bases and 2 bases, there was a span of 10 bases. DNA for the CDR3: TGTGCCAGCAGTTACTCTGGCGGGAAACAAGAGACCCAGTACTTC. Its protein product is CASSYSGGKQETQYF.

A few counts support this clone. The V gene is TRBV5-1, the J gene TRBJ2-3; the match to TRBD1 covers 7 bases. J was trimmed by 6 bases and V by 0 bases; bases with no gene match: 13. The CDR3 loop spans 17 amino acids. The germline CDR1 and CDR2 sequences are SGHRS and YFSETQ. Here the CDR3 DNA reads TGCGCCAGCAGCTTGGTGGGGATAGGACAGGCAAGGGATACGCAGTATTTT. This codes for CASSLVGIGQARDTQYF.

CDR3 sequence: CASSPGARVNTEAFF. CDR3 bases: TGTGCCAGCAGCCCGGGGGCCAGGGTAAACACTGAAGCTTTCTTT. The rearrangement uses TRBV14 and TRBJ1-1, with D perhaps TRBD1 (6 bases). The CDR3 is made up of 15 amino acids. V shed 4 bases and J shed 2 bases, with 14 bases lying between them. Germline loops: CDR1 SGHDN, CDR2 FVKESK.

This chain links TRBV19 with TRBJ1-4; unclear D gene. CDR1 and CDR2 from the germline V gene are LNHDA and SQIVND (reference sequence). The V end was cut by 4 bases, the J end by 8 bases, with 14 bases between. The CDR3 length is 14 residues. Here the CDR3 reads CASSKAPGREKLFF. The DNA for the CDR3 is TGTGCCAGTAGTAAGGCACCAGGACGGGAAAAACTGTTTTTT.

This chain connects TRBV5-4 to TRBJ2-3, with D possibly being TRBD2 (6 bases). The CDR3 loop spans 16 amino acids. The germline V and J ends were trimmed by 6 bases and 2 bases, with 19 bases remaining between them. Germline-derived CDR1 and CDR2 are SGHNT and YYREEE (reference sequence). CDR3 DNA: TGTGCCAGCACTGCCTCGGCGGGGAGGACCACAGATACGCAGTATTTT. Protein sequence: CASTASAGRTTDTQYF.

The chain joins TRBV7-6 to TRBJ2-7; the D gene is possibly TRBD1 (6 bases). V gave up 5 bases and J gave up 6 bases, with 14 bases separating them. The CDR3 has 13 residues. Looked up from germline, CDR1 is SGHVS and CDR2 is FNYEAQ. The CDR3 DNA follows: TGTGCCAGCAGCCCTCAGCGAGGGGGCGAGCAGTACTTC. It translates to CASSPQRGGEQYF.

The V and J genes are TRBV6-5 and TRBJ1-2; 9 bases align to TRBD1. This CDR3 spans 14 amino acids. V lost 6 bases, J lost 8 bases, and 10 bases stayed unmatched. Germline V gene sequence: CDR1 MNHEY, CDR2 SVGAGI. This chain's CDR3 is CASRATGGSWGYTF. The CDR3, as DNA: TGTGCCAGCAGGGCAACAGGGGGCAGCTGGGGCTACACCTTC.

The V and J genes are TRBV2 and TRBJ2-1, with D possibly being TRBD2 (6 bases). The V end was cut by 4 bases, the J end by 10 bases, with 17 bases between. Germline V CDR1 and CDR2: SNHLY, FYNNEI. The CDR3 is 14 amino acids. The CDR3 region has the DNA TGTGCCAGCAGTGGCGGGACCGGAACGAAAGAGCAGTTCTTC. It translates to CASSGGTGTKEQFF.

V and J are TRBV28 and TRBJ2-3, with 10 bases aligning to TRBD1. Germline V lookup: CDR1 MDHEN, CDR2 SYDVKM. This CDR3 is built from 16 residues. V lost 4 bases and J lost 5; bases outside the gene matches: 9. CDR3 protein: CASSSNPGQGLDTQYF. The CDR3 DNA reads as TGTGCCAGCAGTTCCAACCCGGGACAGGGGTTAGATACGCAGTATTTT.

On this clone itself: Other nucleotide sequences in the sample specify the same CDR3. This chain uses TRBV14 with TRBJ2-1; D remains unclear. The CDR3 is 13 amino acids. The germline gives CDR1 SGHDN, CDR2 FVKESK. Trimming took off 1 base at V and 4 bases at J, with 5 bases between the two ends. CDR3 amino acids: CASSQVRYNEQFF. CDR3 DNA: TGTGCCAGCAGCCAAGTACGATACAATGAGCAGTTCTTC. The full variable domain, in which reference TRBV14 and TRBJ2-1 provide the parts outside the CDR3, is EAGVTQFPSHSVIEKGQTVTLRCDPISGHDNLYWYRRVMGKEIKFLLHFVKESKQDESGMPNNRFLAERTGGTYSTLKVQPAELEDSGVYFCASSQVRYNEQFFGPGTRLTVL.

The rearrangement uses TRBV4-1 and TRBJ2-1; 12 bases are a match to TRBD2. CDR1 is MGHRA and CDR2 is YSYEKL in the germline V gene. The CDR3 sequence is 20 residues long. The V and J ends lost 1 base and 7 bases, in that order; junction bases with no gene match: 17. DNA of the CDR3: TGCGCCAGCAGCCAAGTTCGACAGCAACTAGCGGGAGGCAGGAGGAATGAGCAGTTCTTC. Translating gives CASSQVRQQLAGGRRNEQFF.

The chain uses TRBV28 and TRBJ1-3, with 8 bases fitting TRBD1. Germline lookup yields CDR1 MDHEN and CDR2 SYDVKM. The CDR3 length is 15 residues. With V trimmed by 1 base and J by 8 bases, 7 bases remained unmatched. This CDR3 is CASSLSGQGADTIYF. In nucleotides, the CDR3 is TGTGCCAGCAGTTTATCAGGCCAGGGGGCGGACACCATATATTTT.

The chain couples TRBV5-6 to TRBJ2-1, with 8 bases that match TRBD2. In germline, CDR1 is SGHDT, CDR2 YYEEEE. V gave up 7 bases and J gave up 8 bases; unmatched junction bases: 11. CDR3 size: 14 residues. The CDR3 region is CASGGTRGSHEQFF. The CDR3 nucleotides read TGTGCCAGCGGGGGGACTAGGGGTTCACATGAGCAGTTCTTC.

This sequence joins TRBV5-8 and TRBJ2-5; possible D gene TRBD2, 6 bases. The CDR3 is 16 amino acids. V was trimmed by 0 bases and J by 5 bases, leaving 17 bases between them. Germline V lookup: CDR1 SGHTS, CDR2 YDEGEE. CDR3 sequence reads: CASSLGGNLGRETQYF. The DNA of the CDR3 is TGTGCCAGCAGCTTGGGCGGTAACTTGGGGAGGGAGACCCAGTACTTC.

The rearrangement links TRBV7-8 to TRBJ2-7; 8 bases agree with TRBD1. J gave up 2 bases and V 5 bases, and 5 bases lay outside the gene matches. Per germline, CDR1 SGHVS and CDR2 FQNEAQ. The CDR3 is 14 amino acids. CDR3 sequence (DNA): TGTGCCAGCAGCGCGGACAGGGTCCCCTACGAGCAGTACTTC. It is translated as CASSADRVPYEQYF.

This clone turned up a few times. The CDR3 is CASTQGWQNSPLHF. The DNA of the CDR3 is TGTGCCAGCACCCAAGGGTGGCAAAATTCACCCCTCCACTTT. The J gene is TRBJ1-6, the V gene TRBV6-5; no definite D call. Germline V lookup: CDR1 MNHEY, CDR2 SVGAGI. The CDR3 sequence is 14 residues long. The V and J ends lost 7 bases and 7 bases respectively, with 14 bases between them.

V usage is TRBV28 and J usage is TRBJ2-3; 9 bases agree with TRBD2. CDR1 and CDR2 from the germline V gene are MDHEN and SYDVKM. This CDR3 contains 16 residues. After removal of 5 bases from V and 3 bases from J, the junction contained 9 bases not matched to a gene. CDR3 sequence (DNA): TGTGCCAGCAGTGAGTTAGCGGGAGCGGGAACAGATACGCAGTATTTT. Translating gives CASSELAGAGTDTQYF.

CDR3 region: CASGRGVEQFF. The CDR3 DNA is TGTGCTAGTGGTAGGGGGGTGGAGCAGTTCTTC. The chain has TRBV12-5 and TRBJ2-1, with D possibly called TRBD1 or TRBD2 (6 bases each). The CDR3 length is 11 residues. V was pared by 5 bases and J by 10 bases, with 9 bases between. From germline, CDR1 is LGHNT and CDR2 FRNRAP. Supplemented by reference TRBV12-5 and TRBJ2-1, the full variable domain reads DARVTQTPRHKVTEMGQEVTMRCQPILGHNTVFWYRQTMMQGLELLAYFRNRAPLDDSGMPKDRFSAEMPDATLATLKIQPSEPRDSAVYFCASGRGVEQFFGPGTRLTVL.

CDR3 amino acids: CASTSFYSGTGGRGTQYF. Written as DNA, the CDR3 is TGTGCCAGCACCTCCTTCTATTCCGGGACAGGGGGTCGGGGGACCCAGTACTTC. V is TRBV27 and J is TRBJ2-5; 11 bases line up with TRBD1. Germline V gene sequence: CDR1 MNHEY, CDR2 SMNVEV (reference sequence). The junction had 20 bases not matched to a gene; V was cut back by 7 bases and J by 7 bases. This CDR3 has 18 residues.

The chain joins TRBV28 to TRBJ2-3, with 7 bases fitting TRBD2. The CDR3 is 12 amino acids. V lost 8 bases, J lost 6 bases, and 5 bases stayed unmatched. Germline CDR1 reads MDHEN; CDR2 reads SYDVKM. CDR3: CASGLGSDTQYF. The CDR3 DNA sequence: TGTGCCAGCGGACTAGGAAGCGATACGCAGTATTTT.

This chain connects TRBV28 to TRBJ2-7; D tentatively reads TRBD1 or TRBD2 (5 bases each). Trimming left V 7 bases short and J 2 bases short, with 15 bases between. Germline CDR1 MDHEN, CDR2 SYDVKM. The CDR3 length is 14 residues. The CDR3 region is CASTLIGAPYEQYF. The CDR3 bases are TGTGCCAGCACCCTCATCGGGGCACCCTACGAGCAGTACTTC.

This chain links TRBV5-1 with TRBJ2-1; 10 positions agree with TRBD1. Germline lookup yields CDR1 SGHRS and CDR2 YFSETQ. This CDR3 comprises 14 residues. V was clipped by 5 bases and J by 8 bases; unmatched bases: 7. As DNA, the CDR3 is TGCGCCAGCAGGTCCGGGACAGGGGAGGATGAGCAGTTCTTC. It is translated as CASRSGTGEDEQFF. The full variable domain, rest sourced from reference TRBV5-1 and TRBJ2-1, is KAGVTQTPRYLIKTRGQQVTLSCSPISGHRSVSWYQQTPGQGLQFLFEYFSETQRNKGNFPGRFSGRQFSNSRSEMNVSTLELGDSALYLCASRSGTGEDEQFFGPGTRLTVL.

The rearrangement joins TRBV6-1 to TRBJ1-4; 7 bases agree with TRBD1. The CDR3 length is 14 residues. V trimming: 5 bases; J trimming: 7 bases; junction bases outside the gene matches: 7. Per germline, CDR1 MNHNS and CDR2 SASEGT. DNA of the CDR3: TGTGCCAGCAGTCTCGACAGGGTAGCTGAAAAACTGTTTTTT. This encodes CASSLDRVAEKLFF.

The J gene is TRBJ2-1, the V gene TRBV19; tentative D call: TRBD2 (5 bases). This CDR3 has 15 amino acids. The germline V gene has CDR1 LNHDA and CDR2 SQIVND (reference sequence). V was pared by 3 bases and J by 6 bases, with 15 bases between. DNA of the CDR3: TGTGCCAGTAGTATCTTAGAACTAGGAAGCAATGAGCAGTTCTTC. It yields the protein CASSILELGSNEQFF.

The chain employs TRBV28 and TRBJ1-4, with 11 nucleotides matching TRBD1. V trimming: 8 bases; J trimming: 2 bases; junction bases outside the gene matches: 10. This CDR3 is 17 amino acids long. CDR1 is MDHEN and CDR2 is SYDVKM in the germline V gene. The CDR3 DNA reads TGTGCCAGCTCATACCGGACAGGGGGCCTCACTAATGAAAAACTGTTTTTT. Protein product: CASSYRTGGLTNEKLFF.

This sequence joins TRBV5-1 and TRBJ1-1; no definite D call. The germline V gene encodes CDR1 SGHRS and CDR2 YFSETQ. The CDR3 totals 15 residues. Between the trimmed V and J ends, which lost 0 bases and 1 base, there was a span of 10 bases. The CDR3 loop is CASSLAVPSNTEAFF. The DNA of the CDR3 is TGCGCCAGCAGCTTGGCCGTACCGTCGAACACTGAAGCTTTCTTT.

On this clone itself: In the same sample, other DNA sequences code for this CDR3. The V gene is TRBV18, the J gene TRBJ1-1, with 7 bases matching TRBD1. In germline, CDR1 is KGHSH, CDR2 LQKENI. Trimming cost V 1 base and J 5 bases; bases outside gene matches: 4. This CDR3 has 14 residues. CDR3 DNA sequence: TGTGCCAGCTCACCACAGGGGGCCGGTACTGAAGCTTTCTTT. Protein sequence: CASSPQGAGTEAFF. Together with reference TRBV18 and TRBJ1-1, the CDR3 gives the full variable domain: NAGVMQNPRHLVRRRGQEARLRCSPMKGHSHVYWYRQLPEEGLKFMVYLQKENIIDESGMPKERFSAEFPKEGPSILRIQQVVRGDSAAYFCASSPQGAGTEAFFGQGTRLTVV.